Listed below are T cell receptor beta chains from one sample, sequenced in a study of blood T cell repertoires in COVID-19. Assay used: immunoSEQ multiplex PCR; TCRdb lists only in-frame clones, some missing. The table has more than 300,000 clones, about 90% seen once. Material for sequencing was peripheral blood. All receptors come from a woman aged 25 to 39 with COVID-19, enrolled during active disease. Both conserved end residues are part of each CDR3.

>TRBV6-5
CASSYSAGRTTEAFF
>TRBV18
CASSPKTGAYEQYF
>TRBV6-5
CASTEIAGSTDTQYF
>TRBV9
CASSVEAGSGYTF
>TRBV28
CASSLSPLGGQPQHF
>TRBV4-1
CASSQAGNYGYTF
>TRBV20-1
CSASPGGLKNFYGYTF
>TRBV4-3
CASSHALPGQGIPGELFF
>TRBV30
CAWTFGGVYEQYF
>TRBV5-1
CASSLAPSADTQYF
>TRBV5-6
CASSLWTGGGETQYF
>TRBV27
CASSLGQIPYNEQFF
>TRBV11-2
CASSLDGIGGQPQHF
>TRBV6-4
CASRKLGLRGTEAFF
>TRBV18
CASSPGTDFYEQYF
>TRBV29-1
CSVTGQGSEQYF
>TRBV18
CASSPSGDSNQPQHF
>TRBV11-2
CASSLGQGLSGANVLTF
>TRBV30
CAWSRDRWGGELFF
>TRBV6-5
CASSYGGVTDTQYF
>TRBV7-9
CASGGSSNYGYTF
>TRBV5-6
CASSPGQIYNSPLHF